A selection of T cell receptor beta chains follows, all from one sample in a study of identical twins. MiXCR, run by TCRdb on the 5' RACE reads, gives a single entry per CDR3 protein. The sample lists about 790,000 distinct CDR3 sequences, 15% to 20% occurring once. This sample also appeared in a second study, on T cells expressing NK-cell markers.

Sequences were obtained from PBMCs. The receptors stem from a woman younger than 30 in good health. CDR3s include the opening cysteine and the closing phenylalanine or tryptophan. Fields, in order: J gene, D gene, clone size, V gene, CDR3 protein, CDR3 DNA. The D gene is left open where the match is weak. Expanded clones are given a class, and other clones once, few, many or no size at all.

TRBJ2-1 NA NA TRBV11-2 CASSPFGVYNEQFF TGTGCCAGCAGCCCATTTGGGGTTTACAATGAGCAGTTCTTC
TRBJ1-5 TRBD1 NA TRBV7-8 CASDLGQGQGQPQHF TGTGCCAGCGACCTGGGACAGGGGCAGGGTCAGCCCCAGCATTTT
TRBJ2-5 NA few TRBV29-1 CSVNPASETQYF TGCAGCGTTAATCCTGCGTCTGAGACCCAGTACTTC
TRBJ2-1 NA NA TRBV20-1 CSVLAGAALYNEQFF TGCAGTGTCCTGGCCGGGGCAGCCCTTTACAATGAGCAGTTCTTC
TRBJ2-1 NA NA TRBV29-1 CSVALLGNEQFF TGCAGCGTCGCGTTACTAGGAAATGAGCAGTTCTTC
TRBJ2-4 TRBD2 few TRBV4-3 CASSQDPEAGGSKNIQYF TGCGCCAGCAGCCAAGATCCCGAAGCGGGAGGATCCAAAAACATTCAGTACTTC
TRBJ2-7 NA few TRBV27 CASSPLQGTYEQYF TGTGCCAGCAGCCCCTTACAGGGAACCTACGAGCAGTACTTC
TRBJ2-1 TRBD1 NA TRBV12-3/TRBV12-4 CASSSKGAGEQFF TGTGCCAGCAGTTCCAAGGGGGCAGGAGAGCAGTTCTTC
TRBJ2-2 NA few TRBV5-6 CASSFRGLRTGELFF TGTGCCAGCAGCTTCAGGGGACTTCGGACCGGGGAGCTGTTTTTT
TRBJ2-7 TRBD2 NA TRBV9 CASSVASGGNYEQYF TGTGCCAGCAGCGTGGCTAGCGGGGGAAACTACGAGCAGTACTTC
TRBJ2-3 NA NA TRBV5-5 CASTPAAGPRSTDTQYF TGTGCCAGCACCCCGGCGGCGGGACCCCGGAGCACAGATACGCAGTATTTT
TRBJ2-1 TRBD1 few TRBV12-3/TRBV12-4 CASSLGRDRALF TGTGCCAGCAGTTTGGGGCGGGACAGGGCCCTGTTC
TRBJ2-7 TRBD1 NA TRBV15 CATSPGGAGTGWHEQYF TGTGCCACCAGCCCTGGGGGGGCCGGGACAGGGTGGCACGAGCAGTACTTC
TRBJ2-7 TRBD1 few TRBV6-5 CASSYGTGVLYEQYF TGTGCCAGCAGTTACGGGACAGGTGTCCTCTACGAGCAGTACTTC
TRBJ2-7 TRBD2 few TRBV6-1 CASRRGLAGEYEQYF TGTGCCAGCAGACGAGGACTAGCGGGAGAATACGAGCAGTACTTC
TRBJ2-3 NA few TRBV29-1 CSVCWDPTDTQYF TGCAGCGTTTGCTGGGACCCCACAGATACGCAGTATTTT
TRBJ1-2 NA NA TRBV21-1 CASSNSGHIPSYGYTF TGTGCCAGCAGCAACAGCGGACACATCCCTAGCTATGGCTACACCTTC
TRBJ2-3 NA NA TRBV5-1 CASSVQGKNTQYF TGCGCCAGCAGCGTCCAGGGCAAGAACACGCAGTATTTT
TRBJ2-2 NA NA TRBV6-1 CAARRGGETGELFF TGTGCCGCGCGCAGGGGCGGTGAGACCGGGGAGCTGTTTTTT
TRBJ1-1 NA many TRBV12-3/TRBV12-4 CASSTSGSPEAFF TGTGCCAGCTCTACGTCAGGGTCCCCTGAAGCTTTCTTT
TRBJ2-1 TRBD2 few TRBV4-3 CASSQELAGGGYNEQFF TGCGCCAGCAGCCAAGAGTTGGCGGGAGGAGGCTACAATGAGCAGTTCTTC
TRBJ1-6 TRBD1 NA TRBV7-8 CASSSQGRDYNSPLHF TGTGCCAGCAGCTCACAGGGGAGAGACTATAATTCACCCCTCCACTTT
TRBJ2-1 TRBD2 NA TRBV27 CASSLVAGALYNEQFF TGTGCCAGCAGTTTGGTAGCGGGGGCGTTGTACAATGAGCAGTTCTTC
TRBJ2-7 NA NA TRBV7-2 CASSFAGRHRDTYYEQYF TGTGCCAGCAGCTTCGCAGGAAGACATCGAGACACATACTACGAGCAGTACTTC
TRBJ2-1 NA many TRBV29-1 CSVEDLGWNEQFF TGCAGCGTTGAAGATCTAGGGTGGAATGAGCAGTTCTTC
TRBJ2-3 NA NA TRBV7-9 CASSSRLVSADTQYF TGTGCCAGCAGCTCCCGACTAGTCTCGGCAGATACGCAGTATTTT
TRBJ2-2 NA NA TRBV10-3 CAIRGTGELFF TGTGCCATCAGAGGGACCGGGGAGCTGTTTTTT
TRBJ1-1 TRBD1 few TRBV5-1 CASSRTQGYGEAFF TGCGCCAGCAGCCGAACACAGGGGTACGGTGAAGCTTTCTTT
TRBJ2-3 NA few TRBV20-1 CSPWDGTDTQYF TGCAGTCCCTGGGACGGTACAGATACGCAGTATTTT
TRBJ2-2 NA few TRBV11-3 CASSPPTGVVTTGELFF TGTGCCAGCAGCCCACCCACAGGAGTCGTCACCACCGGGGAGCTGTTTTTT
TRBJ2-5 NA NA TRBV28 CASSLEDFKETQYF TGTGCCAGCAGTTTGGAGGACTTCAAAGAGACCCAGTACTTC
TRBJ2-7 TRBD2 few TRBV4-2 CASSQDPSGVYEQYF TGTGCCAGCAGCCAAGATCCTAGCGGGGTTTACGAGCAGTACTTC
TRBJ2-6 TRBD1 NA TRBV6-1 CASSPTGGRRANVLTF TGTGCCAGCAGTCCCACAGGGGGCCGTAGGGCCAACGTCCTGACTTTC